These 18 T cell receptor beta chains share one sample of origin, sequenced in a study of CD8 T cells in ankylosing spondylitis. Each CDR3 protein is one row after TCRdb ran MiXCR on the 5' RACE reads. Found here are about 200,000 distinct CDR3 sequences, about 13% of them singletons; the top ten hold about 15%. The sample taken for sequencing was blood, either unsorted or a sorted T cell fraction (not recorded which). The receptor source for this set is a male donor with ankylosing spondylitis or in good health (not recorded which).

This clonotype has more than one count but fewer than ten. Here the CDR3 reads CASRAQIVDEQFF. DNA for the CDR3: TGTGCCAGCAGAGCCCAGATTGTCGATGAGCAGTTCTTC. The chain recombines TRBV6-2 or TRBV6-3 with TRBJ2-1; D not resolved. This CDR3 contains 13 residues. The V gene lost 6 bases and the J gene lost 8 bases, with 14 bases spanning the gap. The germline gives CDR1 MNHEY, CDR2 SVGEGT.

This clonotype has only a few counts. The gene calls are TRBV10-1 and TRBJ2-7, with TRBD2 as a possible D gene (5 bases). The CDR3 has 14 residues. V dropped 2 bases and J dropped 4 bases, with 12 bases sitting between them. Germline CDR1 reads WNHNN; CDR2 reads SYGVQD (reference sequence). CDR3 region: CASSEGGNAYEQYF. The CDR3 DNA sequence: TGCGCCAGCAGTGAGGGAGGTAACGCATACGAGCAGTACTTC.

The rearrangement uses TRBV6-1 and TRBJ1-1, with D possibly matching TRBD1 (5 bases). The V and J ends lost 4 bases and 4 bases respectively, with 10 bases between them. The CDR3 totals 13 residues. The germline CDR1 and CDR2 sequences are MNHNS and SASEGT. The CDR3 region has the DNA TGTGCCAGCAGTGGCACAGGAGCCACTGAAGCTTTCTTT. Its translation: CASSGTGATEAFF.

CDR3 sequence: CATSRTGNTGANVLTF. The CDR3 bases are TGTGCCACCAGCAGAACCGGGAACACTGGGGCCAACGTCCTGACTTTC. V gene TRBV15 combines with J gene TRBJ2-6; perhaps TRBD2 as D (5 bases). The CDR3 has 16 amino acids. V was trimmed by 2 bases and J by 2 bases, leaving 10 bases between them. Germline V gene sequence: CDR1 LNHNV, CDR2 YYDKDF (reference sequence). Full variable domain (remainder filled in from reference TRBV15 and TRBJ2-6): DAMVIQNPRYQVTQFGKPVTLSCSQTLNHNVMYWYQQKSSQAPKLLFHYYDKDFNNEADTPDNFQSRRPNTSFCFLDIRSPGLGDTAMYLCATSRTGNTGANVLTFGAGSRLTVL.

The chain is built from TRBV5-1 and TRBJ1-1; 8 positions agree with TRBD1. CDR1 SGHRS and CDR2 YFSETQ come from the germline V gene. V was pared by 0 bases and J by 4 bases, with 2 bases of the junction left unmatched. This CDR3 has 14 residues. DNA for the CDR3: TGCGCCAGCAGCTTGGGACAGGGGTTCACTGAAGCTTTCTTT. Protein: CASSLGQGFTEAFF.

This clonotype was observed a handful of times. The chain is built from TRBV7-9 and TRBJ2-7; D unresolved. Trimming left V 0 bases short and J 5 bases short, with 17 bases between. The CDR3 sequence is 16 residues long. Germline CDR1 and CDR2: SEHNR and FQNEAQ (reference sequence). CDR3 in DNA: TGTGCCAGCAGCTTAGCGCACGTGCCCCCTGGGGACGAGCAGTACTTC. Protein: CASSLAHVPPGDEQYF.

This clonotype showed up just a few times. V gene TRBV29-1 combines with J gene TRBJ2-7; 7 bases fit TRBD1. With V trimmed by 6 bases and J by 0 bases, 5 bases remained unmatched. Germline V gives CDR1 SQVTM, CDR2 ANQGSEA. The CDR3 contains 13 residues. CDR3 DNA: TGCAGCGTGGGTCAGGGGGTCTCCTACGAGCAGTACTTC. Translating it yields CSVGQGVSYEQYF.

This clonotype was found many times. The chain uses TRBV5-1 and TRBJ2-7, with 8 positions matching TRBD1. This CDR3 is 14 amino acids long. Trimming removed 2 bases from V and 1 base from J; junction bases left unmatched: 2. Germline-derived CDR1 and CDR2 are SGHRS and YFSETQ. CDR3 DNA: TGCGCCAGCAGCTTATGGACAGGGTCCTACGAGCAGTACTTC. It encodes CASSLWTGSYEQYF.

A few counts support this clonotype. The CDR3 reads CSARDHGDPYEQYF. As DNA, the CDR3 is TGCAGTGCTAGAGATCACGGAGACCCCTACGAGCAGTACTTC. The chain recombines TRBV20-1 with TRBJ2-7; D gene uncertain. Germline values: CDR1 DFQATT, CDR2 SNEGSKA (reference sequence). The V and J ends lost 0 bases and 2 bases respectively, with 11 bases between them. The CDR3 covers 14 residues.

This clonotype was detected a few times. This chain uses TRBV27 with TRBJ2-2; TRBD1 aligns across 11 bases. Germline CDR1 and CDR2: MNHEY and SMNVEV (reference sequence). V shed 5 bases, J shed 8 bases, and the junction held 7 bases outside the gene matches. The CDR3 contains 15 residues. As DNA, the CDR3 is TGTGCCAGCAGTACAGGGACAGGGGGACGAGGGGAGCTGTTTTTT. It encodes CASSTGTGGRGELFF.

A few counts support this clonotype. The rearrangement joins TRBV6-1 to TRBJ2-3; TRBD1 matches at 7 bases. V was pared by 5 bases and J by 1 base, with 9 bases of the junction left unmatched. The CDR3 length is 16 residues. Germline V gene sequence: CDR1 MNHNS, CDR2 SASEGT. The CDR3 loop is CASSKQGPGGTDTQYF. For the CDR3, the DNA is TGTGCCAGCAGTAAACAGGGGCCTGGGGGCACAGATACGCAGTATTTT.

This chain joins TRBV5-1 and TRBJ2-5; 7 nucleotides align to TRBD2. CDR3 length equals 16 residues. The V gene end was trimmed by 0 bases and the J gene end by 5 bases; junction bases not matched to a gene: 10. Germline V gives CDR1 SGHRS, CDR2 YFSETQ. CDR3 coding DNA: TGCGCCAGCAGCTTGGACTTGGGGACTATGGGGGAGACCCAGTACTTC. Translation: CASSLDLGTMGETQYF.

The chain links TRBV7-2 to TRBJ2-7, with D maybe TRBD1 (6 bases). Looked up from germline, CDR1 is SGHTA and CDR2 is FQGNSA. V was pared by 6 bases and J by 3 bases, with 18 bases between. The CDR3 is 15 amino acids. The DNA of the CDR3 is TGTGCCAGCAGGCCCCCAGGGGTGCCCCACTACGAGCAGTACTTC. The encoded protein is CASRPPGVPHYEQYF.

The chain recombines TRBV5-6 with TRBJ2-7; TRBD2 agrees at 15 bases. The J segment lost 5 bases and the V segment lost 2 bases, leaving 8 bases of the junction unmatched. The CDR3 runs to 17 residues. The germline V gene has CDR1 SGHDT and CDR2 YYEEEE. CDR3 DNA: TGTGCCAGCAGCTTAGGGCCGGGACTAGCGGGAGGTCACGAGCAGTACTTC. It is translated as CASSLGPGLAGGHEQYF.

This clonotype has a single count. CDR3 bases: TGTGCTAGTGCGGCTGGGACAGCGAGGGATTCACCCCTCCACTTT. Its translation: CASAAGTARDSPLHF. The chain joins TRBV12-5 to TRBJ1-6, with 7 bases identical to TRBD1. CDR1 is LGHNT and CDR2 is FRNRAP in the germline V gene. After removal of 7 bases from V and 8 bases from J, the junction contained 11 bases not matched to a gene. The CDR3 consists of 15 residues. Drawing the rest from reference TRBV12-5 and TRBJ1-6, the complete variable domain is DARVTQTPRHKVTEMGQEVTMRCQPILGHNTVFWYRQTMMQGLELLAYFRNRAPLDDSGMPKDRFSAEMPDATLATLKIQPSEPRDSAVYFCASAAGTARDSPLHFGNGTRLTVT.

A note on this clonotype: One junction end does not reproduce the germline sequence, and a read error may be involved. The V call is TRBV2, the J call TRBJ1-1; D gene unclear. Germline assignment: CDR1 SNHLY and CDR2 FYNNEI. This CDR3 comprises 14 residues. This CDR3 is CASSPYQPLVDMIF. CDR3 bases: TGTGCCAGCAGCCCCTACCAGCCCCTGGTCGACATGATCTTT.

This clonotype was counted a few times. The chain uses TRBV6-5 and TRBJ2-2; D call uncertain. CDR1 is MNHEY and CDR2 is SVGAGI in the germline V gene. Trimming left V 0 bases short and J 4 bases short, with 9 bases between. The CDR3 spans 15 residues. This CDR3 reads CASSYSTFGTGELFF. The DNA for the CDR3 is TGTGCCAGCAGTTACTCGACATTCGGCACCGGGGAGCTGTTTTTT.

The CDR3 nucleotides read TGTGCCAGCAGTTTAAACCCAGGGGGCCAAGAGACCCAGTACTTC. It translates to CASSLNPGGQETQYF. V gene TRBV12-3 or TRBV12-4 combines with J gene TRBJ2-5; 7 bases are shared with TRBD1. Losses at the gene ends were 2 bases for V and 1 base for J; bases not matched to a gene: 4. The CDR3 spans 15 residues.